Here is one T cell receptor beta chain with its context. Its antigen remains unidentified. Trimming at V came to 0 bases and at J to 8 bases, leaving 9 bases not matched to a gene. The CDR3 sequence is 16 residues long. Per germline, CDR1 SGHDN and CDR2 FVKESK. The immunoSEQ assay was version 4, run in survey mode. Sequenced by immunoSEQ multiplex PCR; TCRdb stores in-frame clones only, minus some. The sample yields some 13,000 clones, about three fifths seen once. The sample is drawn from a study of persistence of HIV-infected CD4 T cells. An overlapping HIV-1 Gag peptide pool stimulated these cells at about 0.94 ug/peptide/mL. CD4+ T cells upregulating both CD40 ligand and CD69 were sorted as responding cells. CD8+ T cells were removed from PBMCs prior to stimulation. Overall study results and limits: Degenerate expanded CDR3beta sequences were enriched among CMV- and Gag-responding cells. TCR oligoclonality correlated with proviral oligoclonality in the same sorted populations. CMV- and Gag-responding cells had lower TCRbeta richness than CD3/CD28-responding cells.

The sample here was CD4+ T cells sorted from PBMCs after 18-hour stimulation, taken from a patient who received antiretroviral therapy. This chain links TRBV14 with TRBJ1-4, with 7 bases identical to TRBD1. The sequence was collected from an adult man with HIV who was CMV-seropositive. The CDR3 loop reads CASSQEWSGGSEKLFF. The CDR3 nucleotides are TGTGCCAGCAGCCAAGAATGGTCAGGGGGAAGCGAAAAACTGTTTTTT.